This is a list of T cell receptor beta chains from one sample in a study of kidney transplant recipient with SARS-CoV-2 infection. Using its own MiXCR run on the reads, TCRdb lists one record per CDR3 protein. This table has about 240,000 distinct CDR3 sequences, about 28% appearing once. Sample: a blood sample, taken at baseline and on day 111 from a kidney transplant recipient. The receptor set was obtained from a young adult male patient who had COVID-19 and was a kidney transplant recipient. Part of the T cells may come from the graft donor. Each CDR3 is given without its conserved first and last residue.

v_call | cdr3_aa
TRBV28 | ASSKMNTEAF
TRBV11-2 | ASSHAGGLAGELF
TRBV12-3/TRBV12-4 | ASSLSGMWDTQY
TRBV2 | ASSEGQGNTGELF
TRBV7-9 | ASSVGTYYGYT
TRBV15 | ATSRGLAGGEQY
TRBV6-5 | ASSEIGRDRDTQY
TRBV27 | ASSPWGQGPEAF
TRBV10-2 | ASSRGNTSRKTYGYT
TRBV3-2 | ASSQEVEVDTQY
TRBV10-1 | ASAPDPKNIQY
TRBV2 | ASRPQSYEQY
TRBV12-3/TRBV12-4 | ASNLGLRSQETQY
TRBV7-6 | ASSALGEISYNKQF
TRBV3-1 | ASSSTDPISGLTGELF
TRBV6-5 | ASSYSIGWGTQY
TRBV11-3 | ASSRDINTEAF
TRBV3-1 | ASSPLGLGGFNEQF
TRBV5-4 | ASSLSQEAYDYT
TRBV3-1 | ASSVMIPISIRTEAF
TRBV20-1 | SGGRDVRSEQY
TRBV7-2 | ASSPSTGLNTQY
TRBV11-1 | ASSLPSGSTYEQY
TRBV7-2 | ASSLGPTGTGNTIY
TRBV10-3 | AISQTGEAGYT
TRBV3-1 | ASSQGTRDWYYEQF